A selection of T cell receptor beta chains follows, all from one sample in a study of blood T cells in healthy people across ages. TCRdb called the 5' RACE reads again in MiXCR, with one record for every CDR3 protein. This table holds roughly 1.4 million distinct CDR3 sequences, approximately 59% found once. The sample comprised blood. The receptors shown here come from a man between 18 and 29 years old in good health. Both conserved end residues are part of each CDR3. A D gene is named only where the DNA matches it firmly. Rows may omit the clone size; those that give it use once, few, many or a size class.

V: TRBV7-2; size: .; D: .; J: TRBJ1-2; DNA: TGTGCCAGCAGCTCACCCCTCCTCTATGGCTACACCTTC; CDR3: CASSSPLLYGYTF
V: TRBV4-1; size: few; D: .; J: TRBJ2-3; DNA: TGCGCCAGCAGCCACGAAGGAGGGGGCGAAGATACGCAGTATTTT; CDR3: CASSHEGGGEDTQYF
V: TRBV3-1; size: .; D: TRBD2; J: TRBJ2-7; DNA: TGTGCCAGCAGCCAAGTTGAGGGAGGGCCGCCCAATGAGCAGTACTTC; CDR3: CASSQVEGGPPNEQYF
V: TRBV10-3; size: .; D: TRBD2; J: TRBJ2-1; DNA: TGTGCCATCAGTGAGACTAGCGGGAAATCCTACAATGAGCAGTTCTTC; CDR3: CAISETSGKSYNEQFF
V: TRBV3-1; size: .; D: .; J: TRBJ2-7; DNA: TGTGCCAGCAGCCAAGGGGCCCGTTCAAGCGAGCAGTACTTC; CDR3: CASSQGARSSEQYF
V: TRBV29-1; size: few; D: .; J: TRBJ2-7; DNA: TGCAGCGTTGCTCAGGGGTACGAGCAGTACTTC; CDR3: CSVAQGYEQYF
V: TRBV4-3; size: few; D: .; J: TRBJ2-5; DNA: TGCGCCAGCAGCCAAGACCAGGGAAGCGGACAAGAGACCCAGTACTTC; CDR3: CASSQDQGSGQETQYF
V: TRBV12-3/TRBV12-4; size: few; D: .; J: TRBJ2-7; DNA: TGTGCCAGCAGCCCTGAGGCGTCCGGTTACGAGCAGTACTTC; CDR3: CASSPEASGYEQYF
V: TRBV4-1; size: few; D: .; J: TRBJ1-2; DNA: TGCGCCAGCAGCCAAACATCAAGTAACTATGGCTACACCTTC; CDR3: CASSQTSSNYGYTF
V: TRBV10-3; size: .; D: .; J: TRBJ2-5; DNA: TGTGCCATCAAAGACAGAGAAGAGACCCAGTACTTC; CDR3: CAIKDREETQYF
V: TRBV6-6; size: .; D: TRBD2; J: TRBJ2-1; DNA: TGTGTCAGTACACGCGGGAGGGCCAATAATGAGCAGTTCTTC; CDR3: CVSTRGRANNEQFF
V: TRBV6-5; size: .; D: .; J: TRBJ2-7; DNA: TGTGCCAGCAACCTCCTAGGCGGTGAGCAGTACTTC; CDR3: CASNLLGGEQYF
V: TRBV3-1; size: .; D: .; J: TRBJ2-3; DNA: TGTGCCAGCAGCCAAGTAAGGCTATCTGATACGCAGTATTTT; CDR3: CASSQVRLSDTQYF
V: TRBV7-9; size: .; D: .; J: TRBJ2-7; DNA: TGTGCCAGCAGCCACGAGCTAACCTACGAGCAGTACTTC; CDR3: CASSHELTYEQYF
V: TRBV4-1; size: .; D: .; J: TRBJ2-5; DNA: TGCGCCAGCAGCCACCCCCAGGGGGGACCCGAAGAGACCCAGTACTTC; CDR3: CASSHPQGGPEETQYF
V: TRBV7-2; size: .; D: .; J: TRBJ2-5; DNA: TGTGCCAGCAGCTTAGTTGTCAATCAAGAGACCCAGTACTTC; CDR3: CASSLVVNQETQYF
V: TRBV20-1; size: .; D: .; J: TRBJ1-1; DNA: TGCAGTGCTACTAACTGGGGCGCTAGTGACACTGAAGCTTTCTTT; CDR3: CSATNWGASDTEAFF
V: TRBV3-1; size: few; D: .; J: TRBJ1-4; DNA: TGTGCCAGCAACGACCGCGGCGGAGGGGAAAAACTGTTTTTT; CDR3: CASNDRGGGEKLFF
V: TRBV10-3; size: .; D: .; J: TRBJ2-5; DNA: TGTGCCATCAGTGAGCCTACCTCAGGACAAGAGACCCAGTACTTC; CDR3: CAISEPTSGQETQYF
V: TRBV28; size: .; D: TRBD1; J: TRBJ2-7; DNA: TGTGCCAGCAGGCTAGGGACAGACTACTACGAGCAGTACTTC; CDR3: CASRLGTDYYEQYF
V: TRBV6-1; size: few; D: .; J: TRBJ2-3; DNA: TGTGCCACCGAGGGGACATTAAACACAGATACGCAGTATTTT; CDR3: CATEGTLNTDTQYF
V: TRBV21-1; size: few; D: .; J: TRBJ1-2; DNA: TGTGCCAGCAGCAAAGACAGGGGTAGTGGCTACACCTTC; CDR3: CASSKDRGSGYTF
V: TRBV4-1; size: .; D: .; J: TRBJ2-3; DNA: TGCGCCAGCAGCCAAGAACCCACAGATACGCAGTATTTT; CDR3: CASSQEPTDTQYF
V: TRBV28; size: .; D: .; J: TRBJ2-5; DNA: TGTGCCAGCAGTTTACGGCGGCAATTTCAAGAGACCCAGTACTTC; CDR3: CASSLRRQFQETQYF
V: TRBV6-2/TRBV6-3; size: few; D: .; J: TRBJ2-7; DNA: TGTGCCAGCGTCGGAGCGGACACCTACGAGCAGTACTTC; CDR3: CASVGADTYEQYF
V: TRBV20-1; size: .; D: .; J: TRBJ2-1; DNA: TGCAGTGCTGGGGACTCGGACAGAAACAATGAGCAGTTCTTC; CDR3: CSAGDSDRNNEQFF
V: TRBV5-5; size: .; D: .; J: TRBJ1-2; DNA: TGTGCCAGCAGCTTGGACGACCGCTACTTAACATACTATGGCTACACCTTC; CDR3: CASSLDDRYLTYYGYTF
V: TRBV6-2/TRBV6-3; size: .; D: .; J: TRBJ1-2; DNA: TGTGCCAGCACCCAGGGCTCCCCTCCTGGCTACACCTTC; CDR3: CASTQGSPPGYTF
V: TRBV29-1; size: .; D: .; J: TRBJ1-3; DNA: TGCAGCGTGCCTTCGGGAGGAAACACCATATATTTT; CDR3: CSVPSGGNTIYF
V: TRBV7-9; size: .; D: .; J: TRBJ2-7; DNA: TGTGCCAGCGGCTTCCCCCGTCAGGGGAGACCCTACGAGCAGTACTTC; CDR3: CASGFPRQGRPYEQYF
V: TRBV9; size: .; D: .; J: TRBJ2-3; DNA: TGTGCCGGCAGCCCCCGGACCCACGGTGATACGCAGTATTTT; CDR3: CAGSPRTHGDTQYF
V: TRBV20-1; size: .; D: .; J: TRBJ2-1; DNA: TGCAGTGCTAGGAGAACAGGGGGGGGAAACAATGAGCAGTTCTTC; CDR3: CSARRTGGGNNEQFF
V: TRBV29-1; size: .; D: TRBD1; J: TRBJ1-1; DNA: TGCAGCGTTGACGGGACAGGGTACACTGAAGCTTTCTTT; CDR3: CSVDGTGYTEAFF
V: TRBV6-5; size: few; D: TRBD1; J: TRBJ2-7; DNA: TGTGCCAGCAGGTACGACAGGGGCCACGAGCAGTACTTC; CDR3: CASRYDRGHEQYF
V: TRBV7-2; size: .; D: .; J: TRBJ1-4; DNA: TGTGCCAGCAGCTTAGCTGGGACAAGGAATGAAAAACTGTTTTTT; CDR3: CASSLAGTRNEKLFF
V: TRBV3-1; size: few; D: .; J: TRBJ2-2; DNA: TGTGCCAGCAGCCCCGCGGCATTCGGGGAGCTGTTTTTT; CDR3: CASSPAAFGELFF
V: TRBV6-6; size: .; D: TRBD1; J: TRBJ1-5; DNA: TGTGCCAGCAGTCCCCGGACAGGGGAGGGCAATCAGCCCCAGCATTTT; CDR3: CASSPRTGEGNQPQHF
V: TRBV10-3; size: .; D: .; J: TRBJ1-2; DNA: TGTGCCATCGCACCCAGTCTTGTGGGCGCCTATGGCTACACCTTC; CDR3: CAIAPSLVGAYGYTF
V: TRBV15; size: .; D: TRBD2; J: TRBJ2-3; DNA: TGTGCCACCAGCAGAGAAAGCGGGAGGGCCGTAACAGATACGCAGTATTTT; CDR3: CATSRESGRAVTDTQYF
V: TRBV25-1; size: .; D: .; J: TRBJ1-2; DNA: TGTGCCAGCAGTGATCTCTGGGGAGATTCCCGGGATGGCTACACCTTC; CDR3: CASSDLWGDSRDGYTF
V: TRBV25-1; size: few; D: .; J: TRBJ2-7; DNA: TGTGCCAGCAGTGACAGGGGATGGGGCGAGCAGTACTTC; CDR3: CASSDRGWGEQYF
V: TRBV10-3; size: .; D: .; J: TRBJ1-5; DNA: TGTGCCATCAGGGGGCATAGCAATCAGCCCCAGCATTTT; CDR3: CAIRGHSNQPQHF
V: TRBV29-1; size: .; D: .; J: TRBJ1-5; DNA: TGCAGCGTTCGGGTGGGGAATAGCAATCAGCCCCAGCATTTT; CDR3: CSVRVGNSNQPQHF
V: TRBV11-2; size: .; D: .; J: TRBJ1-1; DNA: TGTGCCAGCAGCCCACAGGGCTTTGAAGCTTTCTTT; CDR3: CASSPQGFEAFF
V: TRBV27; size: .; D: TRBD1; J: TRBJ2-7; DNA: TGTGCCAGCAGCCTGGGGACAGGGTTTTCCCAGCAGTACTTC; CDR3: CASSLGTGFSQQYF
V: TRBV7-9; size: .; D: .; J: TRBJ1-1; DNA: TGTGCCAGCAGCTTAGATCAGGTGGAAGCTTTCTTT; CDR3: CASSLDQVEAFF
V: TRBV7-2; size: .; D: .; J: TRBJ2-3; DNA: TGTGCCAGCAGCTTCGGTGGTACATCAGACACAGATACGCAGTATTTT; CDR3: CASSFGGTSDTDTQYF
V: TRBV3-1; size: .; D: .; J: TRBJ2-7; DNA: TGTGCCAGCAGCCAAAACCTGGGGTCGGCCGAAAAGTACTTC; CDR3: CASSQNLGSAEKYF
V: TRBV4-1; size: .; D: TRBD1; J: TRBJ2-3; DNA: TGCGCCAGCAGCCCGAGTCCCGGGACAGGGGATACGCAGTATTTT; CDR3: CASSPSPGTGDTQYF
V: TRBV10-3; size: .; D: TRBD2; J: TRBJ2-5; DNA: TGTGCCATCAGTGGGGCGGTAGCGGGACCACAAGAGACCCAGTACTTC; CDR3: CAISGAVAGPQETQYF
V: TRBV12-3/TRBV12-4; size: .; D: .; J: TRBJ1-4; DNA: TGTGCCAGCAGTTTACCGGGGGGGCGGCTGTTTTTT; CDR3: CASSLPGGRLFF
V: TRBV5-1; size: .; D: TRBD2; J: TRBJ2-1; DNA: TGCGCCAGCAGTAAGCGGGAAGAGGTCGACAATGAGCAGTTCTTC; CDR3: CASSKREEVDNEQFF
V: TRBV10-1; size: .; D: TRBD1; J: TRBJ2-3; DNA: TGCGCCAGCAGTGAGCCCGGACAGGGAACAGATACGCAGTATTTT; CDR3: CASSEPGQGTDTQYF
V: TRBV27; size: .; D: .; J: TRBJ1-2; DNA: TGTGCCAGCAGTCCCCCGGACAGAAACTATGGCTACACCTTC; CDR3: CASSPPDRNYGYTF
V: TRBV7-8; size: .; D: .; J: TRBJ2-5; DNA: TGTGCCAGCAGCTTTAATGAGGCCCCACTCGGCCAGTACTTC; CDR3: CASSFNEAPLGQYF